The 7 T cell receptor beta chains in this list originate from one sample, sequenced in a study of blood T cell repertoires in COVID-19. Only in-frame clones appear in the TCRdb table, and some are missing; sequencing was by immunoSEQ multiplex PCR. In the table there are about 150,000 clones, about 80% of which are singletons. Sequencing was performed on PBMCs or T cells enriched from blood (not recorded which). These receptors were collected from a man aged 50 to 59 who had recovered from COVID-19.

CDR3 amino acids: CASSLAQGQAEAFF. The CDR3 nucleotides read TGTGCCAGCAGCTTAGCGCAGGGTCAAGCTGAAGCTTTCTTT. The gene calls are TRBV7-2 and TRBJ1-1, with a weak D call TRBD1 (5 bases). Germline values: CDR1 SGHTA, CDR2 FQGNSA. V lost 0 bases and J lost 6, with 11 bases in between. The CDR3 has 14 residues.

This clone showed up just a few times. The rearrangement uses TRBV2 and TRBJ2-1; 16 bases agree with TRBD2. J lost 8 bases, V lost 9 bases, and 10 bases had no gene match. Germline values: CDR1 SNHLY, CDR2 FYNNEI. The CDR3 sequence is 16 residues long. DNA of the CDR3: TGTGCCAGAAACCCCGGGACTAGCGGGGGGGTAGATGAGCAGTTCTTC. It yields the protein CARNPGTSGGVDEQFF.

The chain combines TRBV27 with TRBJ1-4; 7 bases line up with TRBD1. Germline lookup yields CDR1 MNHEY and CDR2 SMNVEV (reference sequence). CDR3 size: 14 residues. Germline trimming cut 6 bases from V and 0 bases from J; bases unmatched to any gene: 1. CDR3 loop: CASRGTATNEKLFF. CDR3 nucleotide sequence: TGTGCCAGCAGGGGGACAGCAACTAATGAAAAACTGTTTTTT. The variable domain in full, completed from reference TRBV27 and TRBJ1-4, reads EAQVTQNPRYLITVTGKKLTVTCSQNMNHEYMSWYRQDPGLGLRQIYYSMNVEVTDKGDVPEGYKVSRKEKRNFPLILESPSPNQTSLYFCASRGTATNEKLFFGSGTQLSVL.

The rearrangement links TRBV24-1 to TRBJ2-1; D may be TRBD1 (6 bases). The CDR3 loop spans 19 amino acids. V gave up 2 bases and J gave up 0 bases, with 19 bases separating them. In germline, CDR1 is KGHDR, CDR2 SFDVKD. CDR3 in amino acids: CATSDSGKGGPRSYNEQFF. CDR3 coding DNA: TGTGCCACCAGTGATTCGGGCAAAGGGGGACCTCGCTCCTACAATGAGCAGTTCTTC.

The J gene is TRBJ2-7, the V gene TRBV7-8, with 10 positions matching TRBD1. Looked up from germline, CDR1 is SGHVS and CDR2 is FQNEAQ. This CDR3 comprises 14 residues. The J segment lost 6 bases and the V segment lost 4 bases, leaving 6 bases of the junction unmatched. The CDR3 coding sequence is TGTGCCAGCAGCTCCTCGACAGGGGGCTTCGAGCAGTACTTC. Its translation is CASSSSTGGFEQYF.

The chain uses TRBV28 and TRBJ1-2; D perhaps matches TRBD1 (5 bases). Trimming stripped 5 bases from V and 4 bases from J, with 11 bases between. The CDR3 has 13 amino acids. Germline CDR1 is MDHEN and CDR2 is SYDVKM. CDR3: CASSPGGGYGYTF. The DNA of the CDR3 is TGTGCCAGCAGTCCGGGGGGGGGCTATGGCTACACCTTC.

This clone appeared a few times. This chain joins TRBV9 and TRBJ1-6; D is possibly TRBD1 (6 bases). V was shortened by 3 bases and J by 10 bases, with 11 bases between the two germline ends. CDR3 length: 13 residues. The V gene's germline CDR1 is SGDLS and CDR2 YYNGEE. The CDR3: CASSGRQDSPLHF. DNA for the CDR3: TGTGCCAGCAGCGGAAGACAGGACTCACCCCTCCACTTT.